This T cell receptor beta chain was retrieved from a study of blood T cell repertoires in COVID-19. The repertoire was sequenced with immunoSEQ multiplex PCR; TCRdb's copy has only in-frame clones and lacks some. Of around 58,000 clones listed, roughly 85% are singletons. The CDR3 extends over 14 amino acids. The ends were cut back, 7 bases at V and 0 bases at J, with 9 bases in the middle. Germline V gene sequence: CDR1 SNHLY, CDR2 FYNNEI. The receptor was derived from a woman in her sixties or seventies with COVID-19, enrolled during active disease. The chain has TRBV2 and TRBJ1-4; no definite D call. Specimen: peripheral blood. In DNA, the CDR3 is TGTGCCAGCAAAACAGCCTCAACTAATGAAAAACTGTTTTTT. Protein: CASKTASTNEKLFF.